This TCR beta chain originates from a study of T cell responses to AZD1222 COVID-19 vaccine. Whole-study results and caveats: Females made up more of the donors, who were largely white British, and clonal diversity may have come out too low. Baseline antibody screening turned up just a handful of seropositive AZD1222 recipients.

Germline assignment: CDR1 SGDLS and CDR2 YYNGEE. Trimming removed 1 base from V and 5 bases from J; junction bases left unmatched: 6. This CDR3 contains 15 residues. The data were produced by immunoSEQ multiplex PCR, yet TCRdb's version contains in-frame clones alone and is incomplete. Here the sample spans around 91,000 clones, roughly 88% being singletons. A remark on this clone: Antigen: not known.

The TCR was taken from an adult in good health. The rearrangement uses TRBV9 and TRBJ2-1; 7 bases agree with TRBD2. The starting material was peripheral blood, obtained on day 0 of AZD1222 vaccination. For the CDR3, the DNA is TGTGCCAGCAGCGTAAGGTGGGAGGGACACAATGAGCAGTTCTTC. It encodes CASSVRWEGHNEQFF. The full variable domain, in which reference TRBV9 and TRBJ2-1 provide the parts outside the CDR3, is DSGVTQTPKHLITATGQRVTLRCSPRSGDLSVYWYQQSLDQGLQFLIQYYNGEERAKGNILERFSAQQFPDLHSELNLSSLELGDSALYFCASSVRWEGHNEQFFGPGTRLTVL.